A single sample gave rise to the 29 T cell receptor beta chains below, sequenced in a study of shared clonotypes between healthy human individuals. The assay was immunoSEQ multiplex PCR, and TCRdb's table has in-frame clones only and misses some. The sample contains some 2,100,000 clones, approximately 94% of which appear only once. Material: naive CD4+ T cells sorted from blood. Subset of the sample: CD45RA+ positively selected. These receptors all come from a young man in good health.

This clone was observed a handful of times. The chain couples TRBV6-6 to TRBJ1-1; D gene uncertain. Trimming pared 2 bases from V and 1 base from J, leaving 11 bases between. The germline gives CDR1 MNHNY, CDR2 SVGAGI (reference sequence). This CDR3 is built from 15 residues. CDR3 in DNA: TGTGCCAGCAGTTACCTCAGGACGGCGAACACTGAAGCTTTCTTT. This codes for CASSYLRTANTEAFF.

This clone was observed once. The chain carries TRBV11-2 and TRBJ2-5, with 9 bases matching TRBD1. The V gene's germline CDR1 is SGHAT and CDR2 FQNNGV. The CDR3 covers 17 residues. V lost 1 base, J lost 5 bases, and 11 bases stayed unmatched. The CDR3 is CASSLAIAWGTGETQYF. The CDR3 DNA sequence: TGTGCCAGCAGCTTAGCCATAGCGTGGGGGACAGGGGAGACCCAGTACTTC.

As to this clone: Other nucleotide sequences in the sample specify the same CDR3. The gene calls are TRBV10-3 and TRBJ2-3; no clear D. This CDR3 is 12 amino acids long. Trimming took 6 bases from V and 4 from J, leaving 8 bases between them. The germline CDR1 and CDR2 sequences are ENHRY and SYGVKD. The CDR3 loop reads CAISGGADTQYF. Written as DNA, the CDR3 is TGTGCCATCAGCGGTGGCGCAGATACGCAGTATTTT.

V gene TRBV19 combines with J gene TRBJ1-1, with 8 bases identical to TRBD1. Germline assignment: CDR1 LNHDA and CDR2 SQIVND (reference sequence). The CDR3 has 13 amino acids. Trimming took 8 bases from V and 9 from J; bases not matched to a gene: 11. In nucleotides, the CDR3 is TGTGCCAGTTTCAACAGGGGGGCCGGGCAAGCTTTCTTT. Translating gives CASFNRGAGQAFF.

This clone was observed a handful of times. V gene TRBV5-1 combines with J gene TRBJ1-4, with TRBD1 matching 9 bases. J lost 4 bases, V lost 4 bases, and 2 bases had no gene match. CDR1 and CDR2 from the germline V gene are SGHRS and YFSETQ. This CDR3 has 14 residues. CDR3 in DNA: TGCGCCAGCAGCGCGGACAGGGGTAATGAAAAACTGTTTTTT. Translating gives CASSADRGNEKLFF.

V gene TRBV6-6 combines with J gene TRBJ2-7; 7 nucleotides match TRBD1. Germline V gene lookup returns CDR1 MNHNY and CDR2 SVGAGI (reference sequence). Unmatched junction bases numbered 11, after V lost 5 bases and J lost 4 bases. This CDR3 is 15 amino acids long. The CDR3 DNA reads TGTGCCAGCAGTGTGAGGACAGGTAACCCTTACGAGCAGTACTTC. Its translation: CASSVRTGNPYEQYF.

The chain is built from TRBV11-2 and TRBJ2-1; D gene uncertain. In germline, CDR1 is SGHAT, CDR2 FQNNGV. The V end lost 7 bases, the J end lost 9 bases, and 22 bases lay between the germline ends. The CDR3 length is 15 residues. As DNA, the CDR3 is TGTGCCAGCAACCTTGGACCGGTGGAGAAGGGTGAGCAGTTCTTC. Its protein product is CASNLGPVEKGEQFF.

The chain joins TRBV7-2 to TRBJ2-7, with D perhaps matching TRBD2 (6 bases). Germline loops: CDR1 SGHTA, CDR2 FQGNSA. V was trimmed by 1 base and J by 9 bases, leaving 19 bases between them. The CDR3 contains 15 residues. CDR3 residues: CASSLGGSGESRQYF. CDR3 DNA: TGTGCCAGCAGCTTAGGGGGTAGCGGAGAGTCGCGGCAGTACTTC.

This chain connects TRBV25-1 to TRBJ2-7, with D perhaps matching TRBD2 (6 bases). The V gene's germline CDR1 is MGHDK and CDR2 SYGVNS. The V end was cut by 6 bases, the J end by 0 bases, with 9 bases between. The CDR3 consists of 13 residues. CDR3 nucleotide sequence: TGTGCCAGCAGATTCGGGAGCTCCTACGAGCAGTACTTC. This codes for CASRFGSSYEQYF.

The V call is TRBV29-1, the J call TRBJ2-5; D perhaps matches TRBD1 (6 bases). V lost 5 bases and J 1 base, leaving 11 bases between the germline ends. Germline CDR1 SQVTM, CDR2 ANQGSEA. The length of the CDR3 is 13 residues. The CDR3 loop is CSVQGPGQETQYF. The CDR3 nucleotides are TGCAGCGTTCAGGGGCCAGGCCAAGAGACCCAGTACTTC.

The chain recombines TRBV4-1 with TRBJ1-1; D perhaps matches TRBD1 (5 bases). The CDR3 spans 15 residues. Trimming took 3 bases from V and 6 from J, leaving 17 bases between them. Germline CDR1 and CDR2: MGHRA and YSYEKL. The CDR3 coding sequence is TGCGCCAGCAGCCACCCCGGGGGAGGGCCCCCTGAAGCTTTCTTT. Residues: CASSHPGGGPPEAFF.

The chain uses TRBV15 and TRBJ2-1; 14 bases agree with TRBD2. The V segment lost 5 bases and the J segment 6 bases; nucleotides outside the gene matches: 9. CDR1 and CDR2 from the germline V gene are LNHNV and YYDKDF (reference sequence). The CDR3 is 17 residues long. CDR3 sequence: CATSGGTSGSISNEQFF. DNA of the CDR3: TGTGCCACCAGCGGGGGGACTAGCGGGAGTATTTCCAATGAGCAGTTCTTC.

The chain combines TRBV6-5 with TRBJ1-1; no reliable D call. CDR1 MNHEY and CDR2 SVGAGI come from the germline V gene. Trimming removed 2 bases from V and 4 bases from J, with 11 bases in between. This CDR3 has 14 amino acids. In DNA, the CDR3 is TGTGCCAGCAGTTACGCCGTGCGGGGCACTGAAGCTTTCTTT. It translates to CASSYAVRGTEAFF.

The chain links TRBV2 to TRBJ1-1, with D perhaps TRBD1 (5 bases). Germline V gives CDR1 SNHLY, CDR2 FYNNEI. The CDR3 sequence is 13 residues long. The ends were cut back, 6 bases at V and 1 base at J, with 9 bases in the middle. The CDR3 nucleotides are TGTGCCAGCAGACAGGAAGGGAACACTGAAGCTTTCTTT. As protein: CASRQEGNTEAFF.

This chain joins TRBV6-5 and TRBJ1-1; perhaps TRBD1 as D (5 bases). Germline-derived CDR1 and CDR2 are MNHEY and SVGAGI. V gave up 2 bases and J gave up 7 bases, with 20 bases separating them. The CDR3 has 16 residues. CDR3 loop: CASSYARTGLQGEAFF. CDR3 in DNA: TGTGCCAGCAGTTACGCCCGTACAGGTCTTCAGGGTGAAGCTTTCTTT.

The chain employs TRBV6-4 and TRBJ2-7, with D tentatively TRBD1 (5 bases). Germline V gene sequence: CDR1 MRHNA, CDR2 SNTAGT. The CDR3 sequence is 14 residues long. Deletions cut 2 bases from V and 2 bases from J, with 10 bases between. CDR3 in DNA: TGTGCCAGCAGTGACGAGACAGCGACCTACGAGCAGTACTTC. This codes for CASSDETATYEQYF.

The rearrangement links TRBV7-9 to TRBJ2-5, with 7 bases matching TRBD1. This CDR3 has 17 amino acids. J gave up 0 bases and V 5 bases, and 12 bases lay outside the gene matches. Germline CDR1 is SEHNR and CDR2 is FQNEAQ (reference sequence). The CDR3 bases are TGTGCCAGCAGCAAGGGACAGTTAGTGGAATACCAAGAGACCCAGTACTTC. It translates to CASSKGQLVEYQETQYF.

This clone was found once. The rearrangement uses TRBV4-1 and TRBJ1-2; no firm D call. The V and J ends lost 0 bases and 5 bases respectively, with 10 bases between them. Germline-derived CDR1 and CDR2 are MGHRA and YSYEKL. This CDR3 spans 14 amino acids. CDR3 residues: CASSQDQGRYGYTF. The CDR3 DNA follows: TGCGCCAGCAGCCAAGATCAAGGGAGGTATGGCTACACCTTC.

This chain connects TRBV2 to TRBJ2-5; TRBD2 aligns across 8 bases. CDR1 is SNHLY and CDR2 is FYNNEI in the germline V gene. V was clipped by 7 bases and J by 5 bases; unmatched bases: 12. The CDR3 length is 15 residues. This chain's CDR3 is CASKGTGGLWETQYF. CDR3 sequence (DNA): TGTGCCAGCAAGGGAACGGGGGGGCTTTGGGAGACCCAGTACTTC.

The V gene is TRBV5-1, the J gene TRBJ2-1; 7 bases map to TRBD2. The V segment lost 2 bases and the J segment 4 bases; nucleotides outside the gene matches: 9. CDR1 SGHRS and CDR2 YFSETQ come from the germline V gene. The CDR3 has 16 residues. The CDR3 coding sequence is TGCGCCAGCAGCTTATCTAGCCACGGGGGGTACAATGAGCAGTTCTTC. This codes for CASSLSSHGGYNEQFF.

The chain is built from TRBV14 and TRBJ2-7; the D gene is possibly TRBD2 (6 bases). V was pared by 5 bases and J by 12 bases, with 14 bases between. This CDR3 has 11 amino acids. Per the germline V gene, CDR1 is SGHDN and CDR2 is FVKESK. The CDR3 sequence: CASSGVGTLYF. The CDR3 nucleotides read TGTGCCAGCAGCGGAGTGGGGACTCTGTACTTC. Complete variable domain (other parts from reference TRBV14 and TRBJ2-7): EAGVTQFPSHSVIEKGQTVTLRCDPISGHDNLYWYRRVMGKEIKFLLHFVKESKQDESGMPNNRFLAERTGGTYSTLKVQPAELEDSGVYFCASSGVGTLYFGPGTRLTVT.

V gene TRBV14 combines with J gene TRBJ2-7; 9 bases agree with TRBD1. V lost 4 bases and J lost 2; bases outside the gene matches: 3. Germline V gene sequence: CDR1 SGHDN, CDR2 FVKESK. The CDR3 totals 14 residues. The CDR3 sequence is CASSRDRVAYEQYF. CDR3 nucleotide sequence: TGTGCCAGCAGCCGGGACAGGGTCGCCTACGAGCAGTACTTC.

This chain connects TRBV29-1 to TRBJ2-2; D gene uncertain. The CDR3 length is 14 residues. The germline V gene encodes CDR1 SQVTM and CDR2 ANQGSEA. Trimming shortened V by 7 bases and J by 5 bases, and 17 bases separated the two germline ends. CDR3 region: CSAFSAVQTGELFF. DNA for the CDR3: TGCAGCGCCTTTTCGGCCGTCCAGACCGGGGAGCTGTTTTTT.

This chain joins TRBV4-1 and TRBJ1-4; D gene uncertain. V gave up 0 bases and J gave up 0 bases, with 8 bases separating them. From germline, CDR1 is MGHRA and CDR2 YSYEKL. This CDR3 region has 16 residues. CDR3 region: CASSQDGRATNEKLFF. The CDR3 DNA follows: TGCGCCAGCAGCCAAGATGGTCGAGCAACTAATGAAAAACTGTTTTTT.

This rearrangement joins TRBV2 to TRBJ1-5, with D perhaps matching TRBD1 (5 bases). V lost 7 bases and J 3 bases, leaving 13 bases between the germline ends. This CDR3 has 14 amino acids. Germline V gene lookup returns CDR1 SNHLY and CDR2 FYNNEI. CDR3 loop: CASNSGGFNQPQHF. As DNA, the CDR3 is TGTGCCAGCAATTCGGGGGGTTTCAATCAGCCCCAGCATTTT. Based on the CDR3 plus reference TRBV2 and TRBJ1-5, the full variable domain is EPEVTQTPSHQVTQMGQEVILRCVPISNHLYFYWYRQILGQKVEFLVSFYNNEISEKSEIFDDQFSVERPDGSNFTLKIRSTKLEDSAMYFCASNSGGFNQPQHFGDGTRLSIL.

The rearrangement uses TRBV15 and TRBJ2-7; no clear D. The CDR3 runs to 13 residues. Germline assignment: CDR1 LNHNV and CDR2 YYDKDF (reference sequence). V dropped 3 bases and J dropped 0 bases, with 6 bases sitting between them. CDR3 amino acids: CATSSQSSYEQYF. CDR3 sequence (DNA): TGTGCCACCAGCAGCCAGTCCTCCTACGAGCAGTACTTC.

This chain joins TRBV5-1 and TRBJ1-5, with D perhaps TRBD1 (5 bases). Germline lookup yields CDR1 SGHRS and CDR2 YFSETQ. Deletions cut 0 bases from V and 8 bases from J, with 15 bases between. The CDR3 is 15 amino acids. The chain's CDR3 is CASSLGGTGGEPQHF. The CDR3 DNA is TGCGCCAGCAGCTTGGGCGGGACTGGCGGCGAGCCCCAGCATTTT.

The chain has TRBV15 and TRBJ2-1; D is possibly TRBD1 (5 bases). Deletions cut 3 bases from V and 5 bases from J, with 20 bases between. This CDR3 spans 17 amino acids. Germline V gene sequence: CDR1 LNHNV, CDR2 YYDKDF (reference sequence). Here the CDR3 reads CATSRTSNRYYDNEQFF. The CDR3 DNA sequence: TGTGCCACCAGCAGGACTTCAAACAGGTACTATGACAATGAGCAGTTCTTC. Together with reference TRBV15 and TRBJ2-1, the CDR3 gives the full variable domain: DAMVIQNPRYQVTQFGKPVTLSCSQTLNHNVMYWYQQKSSQAPKLLFHYYDKDFNNEADTPDNFQSRRPNTSFCFLDIRSPGLGDTAMYLCATSRTSNRYYDNEQFFGPGTRLTVL.

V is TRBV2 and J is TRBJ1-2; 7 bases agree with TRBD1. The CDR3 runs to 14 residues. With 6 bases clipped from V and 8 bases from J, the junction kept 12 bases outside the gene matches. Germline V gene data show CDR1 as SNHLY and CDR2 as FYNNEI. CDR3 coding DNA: TGTGCCAGCAGCGGAGACAGGGCCCTCAGGGGCTACACCTTC. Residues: CASSGDRALRGYTF. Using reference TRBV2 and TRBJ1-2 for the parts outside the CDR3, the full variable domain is EPEVTQTPSHQVTQMGQEVILRCVPISNHLYFYWYRQILGQKVEFLVSFYNNEISEKSEIFDDQFSVERPDGSNFTLKIRSTKLEDSAMYFCASSGDRALRGYTFGSGTRLTVV.